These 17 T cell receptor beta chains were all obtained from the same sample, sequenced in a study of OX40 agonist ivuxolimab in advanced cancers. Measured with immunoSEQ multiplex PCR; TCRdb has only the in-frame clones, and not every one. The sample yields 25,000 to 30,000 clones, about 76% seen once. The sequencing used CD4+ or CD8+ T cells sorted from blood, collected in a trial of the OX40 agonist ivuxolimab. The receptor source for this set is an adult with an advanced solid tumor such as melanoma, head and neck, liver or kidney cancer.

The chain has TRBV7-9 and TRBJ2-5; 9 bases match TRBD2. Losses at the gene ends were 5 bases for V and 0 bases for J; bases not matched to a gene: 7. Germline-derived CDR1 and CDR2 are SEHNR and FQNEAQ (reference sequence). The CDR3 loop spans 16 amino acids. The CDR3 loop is CASSPTSGFHQETQYF. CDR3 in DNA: TGTGCCAGCAGCCCGACTAGCGGTTTTCACCAAGAGACCCAGTACTTC.

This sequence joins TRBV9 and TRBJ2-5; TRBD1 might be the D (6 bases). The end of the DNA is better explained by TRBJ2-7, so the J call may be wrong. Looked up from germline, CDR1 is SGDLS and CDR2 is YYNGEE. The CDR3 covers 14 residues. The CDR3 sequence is CASSVGTAPYEQYF. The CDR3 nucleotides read TGTGCCAGCAGCGTAGGGACAGCTCCCTACGAGCAGTACTTC.

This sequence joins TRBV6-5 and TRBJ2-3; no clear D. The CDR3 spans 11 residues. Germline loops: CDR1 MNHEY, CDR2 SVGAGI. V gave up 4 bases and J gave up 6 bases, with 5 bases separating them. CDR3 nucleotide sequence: TGTGCCAGCAGTTTCGGGGATACGCAGTATTTT. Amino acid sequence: CASSFGDTQYF.

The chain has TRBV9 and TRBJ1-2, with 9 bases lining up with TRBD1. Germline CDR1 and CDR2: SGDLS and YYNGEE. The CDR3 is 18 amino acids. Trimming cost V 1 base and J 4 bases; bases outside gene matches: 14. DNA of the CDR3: TGTGCCAGCAGCGTACGGGTGGACAGGGGATCCCCTAGCTATGGCTACACCTTC. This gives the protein CASSVRVDRGSPSYGYTF. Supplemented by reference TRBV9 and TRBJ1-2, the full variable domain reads DSGVTQTPKHLITATGQRVTLRCSPRSGDLSVYWYQQSLDQGLQFLIQYYNGEERAKGNILERFSAQQFPDLHSELNLSSLELGDSALYFCASSVRVDRGSPSYGYTFGSGTRLTVV.

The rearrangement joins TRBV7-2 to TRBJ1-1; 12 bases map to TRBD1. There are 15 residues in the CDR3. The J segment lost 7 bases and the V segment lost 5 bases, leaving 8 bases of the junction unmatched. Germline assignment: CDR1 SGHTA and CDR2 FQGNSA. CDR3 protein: CASSTPGQGAIEAFF. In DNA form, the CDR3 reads TGTGCCAGCAGCACACCGGGACAGGGGGCAATTGAAGCTTTCTTT.

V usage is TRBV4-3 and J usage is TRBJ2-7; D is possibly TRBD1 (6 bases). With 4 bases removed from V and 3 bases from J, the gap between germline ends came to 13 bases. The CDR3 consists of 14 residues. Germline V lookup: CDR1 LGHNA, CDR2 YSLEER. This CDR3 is CASSLYRADYEQYF. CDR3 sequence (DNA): TGCGCCAGCAGCCTTTACAGGGCTGACTACGAGCAGTACTTC.

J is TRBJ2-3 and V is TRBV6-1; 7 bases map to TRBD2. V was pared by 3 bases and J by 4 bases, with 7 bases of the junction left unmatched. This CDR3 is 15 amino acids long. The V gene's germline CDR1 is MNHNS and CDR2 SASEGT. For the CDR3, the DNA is TGTGCCAGCAGTGAGGGAGGGCAGGGTGCAGATACGCAGTATTTT. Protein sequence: CASSEGGQGADTQYF.

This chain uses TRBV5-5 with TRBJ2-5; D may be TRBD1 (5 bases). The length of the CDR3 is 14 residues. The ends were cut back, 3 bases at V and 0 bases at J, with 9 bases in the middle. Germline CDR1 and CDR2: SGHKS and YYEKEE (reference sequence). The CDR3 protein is CASSSGHDQETQYF. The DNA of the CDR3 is TGTGCCAGCAGCTCAGGACACGACCAAGAGACCCAGTACTTC.

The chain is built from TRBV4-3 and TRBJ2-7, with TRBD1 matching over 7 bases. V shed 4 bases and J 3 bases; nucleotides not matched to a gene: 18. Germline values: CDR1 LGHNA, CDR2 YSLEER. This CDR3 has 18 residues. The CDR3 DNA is TGCGCCAGCAGCCTCTTACGGTCTACCGGGACAGATCTCTACGAGCAGTACTTC. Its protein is CASSLLRSTGTDLYEQYF.

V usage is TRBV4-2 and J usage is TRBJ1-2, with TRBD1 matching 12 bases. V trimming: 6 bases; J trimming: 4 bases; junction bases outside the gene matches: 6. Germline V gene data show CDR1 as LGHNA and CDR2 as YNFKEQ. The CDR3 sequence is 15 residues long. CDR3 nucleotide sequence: TGTGCCAGCAGGGGGGGACAGGGGGCAGTCTATGGCTACACCTTC. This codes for CASRGGQGAVYGYTF.

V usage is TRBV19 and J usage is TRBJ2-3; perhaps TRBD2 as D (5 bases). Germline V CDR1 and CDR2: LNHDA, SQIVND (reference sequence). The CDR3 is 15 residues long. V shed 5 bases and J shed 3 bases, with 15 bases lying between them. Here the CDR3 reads CASSEREVTTDTQYF. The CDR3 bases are TGTGCCAGTAGTGAGAGGGAAGTCACGACAGATACGCAGTATTTT.

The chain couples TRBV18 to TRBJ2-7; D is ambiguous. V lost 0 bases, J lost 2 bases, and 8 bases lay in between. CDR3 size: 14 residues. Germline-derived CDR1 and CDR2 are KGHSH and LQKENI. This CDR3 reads CASSPPYRPYEQYF. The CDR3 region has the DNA TGTGCCAGCTCACCACCCTACAGACCCTACGAGCAGTACTTC.

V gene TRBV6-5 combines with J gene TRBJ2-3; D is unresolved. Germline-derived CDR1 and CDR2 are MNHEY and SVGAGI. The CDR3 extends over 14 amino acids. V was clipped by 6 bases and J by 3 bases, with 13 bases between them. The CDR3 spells CASSPTWNTDTQYF. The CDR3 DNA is TGTGCCAGCAGCCCCACCTGGAATACAGATACGCAGTATTTT.

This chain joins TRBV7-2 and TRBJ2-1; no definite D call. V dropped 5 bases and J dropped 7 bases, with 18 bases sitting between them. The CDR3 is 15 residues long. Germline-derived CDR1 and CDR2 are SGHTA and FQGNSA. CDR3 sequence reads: CASSRSPSVGNEQFF. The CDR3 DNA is TGTGCCAGCAGCCGCTCCCCCAGCGTAGGGAATGAGCAGTTCTTC.

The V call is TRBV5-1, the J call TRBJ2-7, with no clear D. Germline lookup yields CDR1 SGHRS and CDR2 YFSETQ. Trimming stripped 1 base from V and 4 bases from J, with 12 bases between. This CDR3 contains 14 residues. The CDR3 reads CASSLSGGPYEQYF. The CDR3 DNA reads TGCGCCAGCAGCTTGTCGGGCGGACCTTACGAGCAGTACTTC.

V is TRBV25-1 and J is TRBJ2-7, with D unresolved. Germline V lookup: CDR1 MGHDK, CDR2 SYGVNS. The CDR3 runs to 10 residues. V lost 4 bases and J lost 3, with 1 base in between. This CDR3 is CASSGYEQYF. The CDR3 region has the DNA TGTGCCAGCAGTGGCTACGAGCAGTACTTC.

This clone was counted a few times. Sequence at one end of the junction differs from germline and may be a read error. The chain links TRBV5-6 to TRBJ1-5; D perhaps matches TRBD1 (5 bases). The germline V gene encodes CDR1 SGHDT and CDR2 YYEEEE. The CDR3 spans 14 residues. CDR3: CASSFGTENQPQHF. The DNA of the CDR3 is TGTGCCAGCAGCTTCGGGACCGAGAATCAACCCCAGCATTTT.